These T cell receptor beta chains were read from a single sample in a study of cytomegalovirus exposure and HLA in healthy donors. Generated by immunoSEQ multiplex PCR, the TCRdb table keeps only in-frame clones and is missing some. The table has 300,000 or so clones, approximately 84% seen once. Material for sequencing was PBMCs. The receptors were sampled from a woman aged 40 to 50 in good health and CMV-seropositive. Both conserved end residues are part of each CDR3. Each record gives: V gene, J gene, D gene, clone size, CDR3 DNA, CDR3 protein. The D gene is left open where the match is weak. Only part of the rows carry a size: once, few, many, or a class if the clone is expanded.

v_gene: TRBV28; j_gene: TRBJ1-2; d_gene: NA; abundance: NA; CDR3nt: TGTGCCAGCAGTCCCACCGACGGGGGGGACTATGGCTACACCTTC; CDR3aa: CASSPTDGGDYGYTF
v_gene: TRBV19; j_gene: TRBJ1-2; d_gene: NA; abundance: once; CDR3nt: TGTGCCAGTAGTCGCCATGGACAGCTTGTCTATGGCTACACCTTC; CDR3aa: CASSRHGQLVYGYTF
v_gene: TRBV11-2; j_gene: TRBJ2-7; d_gene: TRBD2; abundance: NA; CDR3nt: TGTGCCAGCAGCCCCGGATTAAGGACTAGCGGGAGCTACGAGCAGTACTTC; CDR3aa: CASSPGLRTSGSYEQYF
v_gene: TRBV5-4; j_gene: TRBJ2-1; d_gene: TRBD2; abundance: NA; CDR3nt: TGTGCCAGCAGCCAACTAGCGGGAGACGGCAATGAGCAGTTCTTC; CDR3aa: CASSQLAGDGNEQFF
v_gene: TRBV27; j_gene: TRBJ1-4; d_gene: NA; abundance: NA; CDR3nt: TGTGCCAGCAGTTTTCGGGTATCGGGGACTAATGAAAAACTGTTTTTT; CDR3aa: CASSFRVSGTNEKLFF
v_gene: TRBV4-1; j_gene: TRBJ2-7; d_gene: NA; abundance: NA; CDR3nt: TGCGCCAGCAGCCAAGAAAGTATTGGCTGGCCGGGGCAGTACTTC; CDR3aa: CASSQESIGWPGQYF
v_gene: TRBV6-6; j_gene: TRBJ1-1; d_gene: NA; abundance: few; CDR3nt: TGTGCCAGCAGTTACGGACAACGGAACACTGAAGCTTTCTTT; CDR3aa: CASSYGQRNTEAFF
v_gene: TRBV7-7; j_gene: TRBJ2-2; d_gene: NA; abundance: NA; CDR3nt: TGTGCTAGCAGCTGGGGACTTCAGAACACCGGGGAGCTGTTTTTT; CDR3aa: CASSWGLQNTGELFF
v_gene: TRBV5-1; j_gene: TRBJ2-1; d_gene: TRBD2; abundance: NA; CDR3nt: TGCGCCAGCAGGTACCGGACTAGCGCCAATGAGCAGTTCTTC; CDR3aa: CASRYRTSANEQFF
v_gene: TRBV28; j_gene: TRBJ1-2; d_gene: NA; abundance: NA; CDR3nt: TGTGCCAGCCAACGGGGGGGCGGCTATGGCTACACCTTC; CDR3aa: CASQRGGGYGYTF
v_gene: TRBV2; j_gene: TRBJ1-1; d_gene: NA; abundance: NA; CDR3nt: TGTGCCAGCAGTGGGGCAGCGAACACTGAAGCTTTCTTT; CDR3aa: CASSGAANTEAFF
v_gene: TRBV5-4; j_gene: TRBJ2-1; d_gene: NA; abundance: NA; CDR3nt: TGTGCCAGCAGCTTGGTGCAGGGCTACAATGAGCAGTTCTTC; CDR3aa: CASSLVQGYNEQFF
v_gene: TRBV7-8; j_gene: TRBJ2-5; d_gene: TRBD2; abundance: NA; CDR3nt: TGTGCCAGCAGCTTAGAGGCGGGAGGGCCGGAGGAGCAGTACTTC; CDR3aa: CASSLEAGGPEEQYF
v_gene: TRBV6-5; j_gene: TRBJ1-3; d_gene: TRBD1; abundance: NA; CDR3nt: TGTGCCAGCAGTTACTCCGCAGGGACAGCAAACACCATATATTTT; CDR3aa: CASSYSAGTANTIYF